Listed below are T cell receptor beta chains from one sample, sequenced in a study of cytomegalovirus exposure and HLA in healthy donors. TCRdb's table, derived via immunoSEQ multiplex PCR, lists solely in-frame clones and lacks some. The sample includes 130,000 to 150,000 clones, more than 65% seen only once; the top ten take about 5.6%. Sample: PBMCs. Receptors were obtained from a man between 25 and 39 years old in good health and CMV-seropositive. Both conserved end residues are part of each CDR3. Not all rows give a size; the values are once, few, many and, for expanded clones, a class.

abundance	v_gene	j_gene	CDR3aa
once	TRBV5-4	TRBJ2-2	CASSLVGQVTGELFF
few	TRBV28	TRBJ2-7	CASSQSPGLAGGYEQYF
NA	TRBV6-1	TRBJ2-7	CASSVSYEQYF
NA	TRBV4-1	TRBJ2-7	CASSQPGSYEQYF
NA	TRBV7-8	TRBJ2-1	CASSPSKPGLAGGDEQFF
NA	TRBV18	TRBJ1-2	CASSGSLSGGGPANYGYTF
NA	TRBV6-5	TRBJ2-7	CASTSRAASSYEQYF
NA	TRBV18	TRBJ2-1	CASSQTRPGSYNEQFF
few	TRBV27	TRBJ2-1	CASRQFLYNEQFF
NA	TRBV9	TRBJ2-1	CASSVAGLAVIEAYNEQFF
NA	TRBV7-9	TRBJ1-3	CASSAGQGLISGNTIYF
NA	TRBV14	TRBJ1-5	CASSQVGVPQHF
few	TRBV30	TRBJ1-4	CAWSVTQGIGKLFF
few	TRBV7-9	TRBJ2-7	CASSSTGFYEQYF
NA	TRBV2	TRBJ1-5	CAGSVRDKNRPQHF
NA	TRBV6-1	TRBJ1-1	CASSSLATGGTEAFF
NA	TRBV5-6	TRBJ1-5	CASSLSGTINQPQHF
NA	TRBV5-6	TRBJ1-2	CASSFSFSGVISNYGYTF
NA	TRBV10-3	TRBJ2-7	CAIRKRTGSAYEQYF
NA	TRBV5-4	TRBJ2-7	CASSLTGRSYEQYF
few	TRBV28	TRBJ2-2	CASSLTGSTGELFF
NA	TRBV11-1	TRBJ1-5	CASTSGTGPYQPQHF
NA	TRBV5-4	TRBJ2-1	CASSSGTGFYNEQFF
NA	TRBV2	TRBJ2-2	CASSEETLGTGELFF
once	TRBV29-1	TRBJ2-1	CSASGTGASYNEQFF
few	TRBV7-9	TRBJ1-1	CASSPTQGKAGNTEAFF
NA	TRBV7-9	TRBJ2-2	CASRGEGARNTGELFF
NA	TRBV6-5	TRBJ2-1	CASSYSKLAGEVEQFF
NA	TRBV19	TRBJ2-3	CASSTDGLEGWPDTQYF
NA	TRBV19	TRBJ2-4	CASSIRGAMAKNIQYF
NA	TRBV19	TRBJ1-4	CASSPDRGEKLFF
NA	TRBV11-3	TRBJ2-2	CASSLGQTNTGELFF
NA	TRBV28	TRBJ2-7	CASSSREGLYEQYF
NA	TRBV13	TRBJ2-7	CASSSRDEQYF
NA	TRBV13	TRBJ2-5	CASSLRGQETQYF
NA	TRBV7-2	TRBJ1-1	CASSLDRNTEAFF
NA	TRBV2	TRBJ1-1	CASSDRGNTEAFF